The present T cell receptor (beta chain) was sequenced within a study of T cell changes during pregnancy in multiple sclerosis. Assay used: immunoSEQ multiplex PCR; TCRdb lists only in-frame clones, some missing. Altogether tens of thousands of clones are present, roughly nine tenths being singletons, with the ten largest covering approximately 1.3%. Germline CDR1 and CDR2: SEHNR and FQNEAQ (reference sequence). This CDR3 is 18 amino acids long. Trimming took 5 bases from V and 6 from J; bases not matched to a gene: 16. The TCR comes from a female donor in good health, enrolled as a control in a pregnancy study. The chain combines TRBV7-9 with TRBJ2-3; TRBD2 matches at 11 bases. The sample was peripheral blood, taken after pregnancy. The CDR3 nucleotides are TGTGCCAGCAGCCCGGTCCTAGCGGGGGGCGGAATCATGGATACGCAGTATTTT. It yields the protein CASSPVLAGGGIMDTQYF.